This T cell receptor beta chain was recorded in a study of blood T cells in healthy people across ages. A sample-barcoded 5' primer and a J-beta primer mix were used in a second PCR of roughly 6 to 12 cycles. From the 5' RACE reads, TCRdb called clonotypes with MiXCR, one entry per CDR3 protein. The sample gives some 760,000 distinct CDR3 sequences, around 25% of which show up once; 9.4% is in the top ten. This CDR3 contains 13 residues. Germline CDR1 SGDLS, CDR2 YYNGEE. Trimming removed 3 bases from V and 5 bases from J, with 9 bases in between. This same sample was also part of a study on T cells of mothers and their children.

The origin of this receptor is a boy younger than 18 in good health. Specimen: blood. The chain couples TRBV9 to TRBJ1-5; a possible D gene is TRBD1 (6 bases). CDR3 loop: CASSGQGHQPQHF. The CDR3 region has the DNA TGTGCCAGCAGCGGTCAGGGGCATCAGCCCCAGCATTTT.